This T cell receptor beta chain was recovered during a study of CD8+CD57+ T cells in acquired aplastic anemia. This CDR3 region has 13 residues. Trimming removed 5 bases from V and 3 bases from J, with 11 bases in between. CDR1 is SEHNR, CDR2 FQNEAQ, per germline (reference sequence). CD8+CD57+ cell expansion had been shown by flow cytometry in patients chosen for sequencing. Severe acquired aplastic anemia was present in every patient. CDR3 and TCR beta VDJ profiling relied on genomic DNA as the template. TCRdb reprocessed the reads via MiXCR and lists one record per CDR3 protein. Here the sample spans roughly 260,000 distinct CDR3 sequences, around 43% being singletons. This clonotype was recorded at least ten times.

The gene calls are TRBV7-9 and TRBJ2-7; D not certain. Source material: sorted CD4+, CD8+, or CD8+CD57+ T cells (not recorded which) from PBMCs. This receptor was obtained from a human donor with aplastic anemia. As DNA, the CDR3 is TGTGCCAGCAGCCCCGGCTACAGCTACGAGCAGTACTTC. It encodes CASSPGYSYEQYF.